Listed here are 11 T cell receptor beta chains from one sample, sequenced in a study of shared clonotypes between healthy human individuals. Data came from immunoSEQ multiplex PCR; TCRdb stores just in-frame clones and leaves some out. This table has over a million clones, 95% to 99% appearing once. What was sequenced was naive CD4+ T cells sorted from blood. Indicated subset: CD45RA+ positively selected. The receptors were sampled from a man under 40 in good health.

The chain combines TRBV7-9 with TRBJ1-3; D is unresolved. Trimming left V 0 bases short and J 4 bases short, with 16 bases between. Germline V gene data show CDR1 as SEHNR and CDR2 as FQNEAQ (reference sequence). This CDR3 comprises 17 residues. The CDR3 reads CASSLALQEQRGNTIYF. The DNA of the CDR3 is TGTGCCAGCAGCTTAGCGCTTCAGGAGCAAAGGGGAAACACCATATATTTT.

The genes are TRBV2 and TRBJ2-7; the match to TRBD1 covers 10 bases. Looked up from germline, CDR1 is SNHLY and CDR2 is FYNNEI. With 4 bases clipped from V and 0 bases from J, the junction kept 12 bases outside the gene matches. The CDR3 extends over 18 amino acids. CDR3 sequence (DNA): TGTGCCAGCAGTGGATTGGGACAGGGGTTATTAGGCTCCTACGAGCAGTACTTC. Its protein is CASSGLGQGLLGSYEQYF.

This chain uses TRBV2 with TRBJ2-7, with 9 bases lining up with TRBD2. The CDR3 loop spans 17 amino acids. J gave up 3 bases and V 7 bases, and 16 bases lay outside the gene matches. The germline V gene has CDR1 SNHLY and CDR2 FYNNEI. In nucleotides, the CDR3 is TGTGCCAGCACCGGGACAGTCGTACTAGCGGGTGTCTACGAGCAGTACTTC. This codes for CASTGTVVLAGVYEQYF.

The chain recombines TRBV5-1 with TRBJ2-3, with a possible D match to TRBD1 (6 bases). The CDR3 runs 14 residues. Germline CDR1 SGHRS, CDR2 YFSETQ. V was trimmed by 0 bases and J by 5 bases, leaving 10 bases between them. The CDR3 DNA is TGCGCCAGCAGCTTGGGGGGGCTGGTAGATACGCAGTATTTT. This codes for CASSLGGLVDTQYF.

The rearrangement joins TRBV7-9 to TRBJ1-2; D ambiguous. Between the trimmed V and J ends, which lost 2 bases and 6 bases, there was a span of 4 bases. Looked up from germline, CDR1 is SEHNR and CDR2 is FQNEAQ (reference sequence). The CDR3 consists of 11 residues. The CDR3 nucleotides are TGTGCCAGCAGCTTATATAATGGCTACACCTTC. Encoded protein: CASSLYNGYTF.

The chain carries TRBV7-9 and TRBJ1-4, with D unresolved. The CDR3 extends over 16 amino acids. V was shortened by 1 base and J by 6 bases, with 15 bases between the two germline ends. CDR1 and CDR2 from the germline V gene are SEHNR and FQNEAQ (reference sequence). CDR3 region: CASSLGRPGPDEKLFF. CDR3 sequence (DNA): TGTGCCAGCAGCTTAGGGCGCCCCGGTCCGGATGAAAAACTGTTTTTT. Using reference TRBV7-9 and TRBJ1-4 for the parts outside the CDR3, the full variable domain is DTGVSQNPRHKITKRGQNVTFRCDPISEHNRLYWYRQTLGQGPEFLTYFQNEAQLEKSRLLSDRFSAERPKGSFSTLEIQRTEQGDSAMYLCASSLGRPGPDEKLFFGSGTQLSVL.

V usage is TRBV19 and J usage is TRBJ2-1, with 14 nucleotides matching TRBD2. J was trimmed by 8 bases and V by 8 bases; bases with no gene match: 11. CDR1 is LNHDA and CDR2 is SQIVND in the germline V gene (reference sequence). CDR3 length: 16 amino acids. The CDR3 sequence is CASGGLAGALPYEQFF. CDR3 sequence (DNA): TGTGCCAGTGGGGGACTAGCGGGAGCCCTACCCTATGAGCAGTTCTTC.

The chain links TRBV11-3 to TRBJ2-2; D remains ambiguous. Germline CDR1 is SGHNT and CDR2 is YENEEA. The CDR3 runs 15 residues. V was clipped by 3 bases and J by 2 bases, with 10 bases between them. The DNA of the CDR3 is TGTGCCAGCAGCTTGGGGTTTCCAAACACCGGGGAGCTGTTTTTT. Its translation: CASSLGFPNTGELFF.

The gene calls are TRBV11-2 and TRBJ2-1; D perhaps matches TRBD2 (5 bases). Trimming removed 6 bases from V and 1 base from J, with 10 bases in between. Looked up from germline, CDR1 is SGHAT and CDR2 is FQNNGV. The CDR3 runs 14 residues. Written as DNA, the CDR3 is TGTGCCAGCAGGGAGCGGCCGTCCTACAATGAGCAGTTCTTC. This codes for CASRERPSYNEQFF.

This clone was picked up one time. V is TRBV5-6 and J is TRBJ2-3; 8 bases are shared with TRBD1. Germline loops: CDR1 SGHDT, CDR2 YYEEEE. This CDR3 has 13 amino acids. V shed 6 bases, J shed 3 bases, and the junction held 3 bases outside the gene matches. CDR3 nucleotides: TGTGCCAGCAAACAGGGGGGAACAGATACGCAGTATTTT. Amino acids: CASKQGGTDTQYF.

The table lists this clone with a count of one. V is TRBV5-4 and J is TRBJ2-7, with 9 bases that match TRBD1. This CDR3 is 15 amino acids long. The germline V gene has CDR1 SGHNT and CDR2 YYREEE (reference sequence). V shed 3 bases and J 4 bases; nucleotides not matched to a gene: 8. CDR3 nucleotides: TGTGCCAGCAGCTCCGGACAGGGGAGGGGGTACGAGCAGTACTTC. As protein: CASSSGQGRGYEQYF.